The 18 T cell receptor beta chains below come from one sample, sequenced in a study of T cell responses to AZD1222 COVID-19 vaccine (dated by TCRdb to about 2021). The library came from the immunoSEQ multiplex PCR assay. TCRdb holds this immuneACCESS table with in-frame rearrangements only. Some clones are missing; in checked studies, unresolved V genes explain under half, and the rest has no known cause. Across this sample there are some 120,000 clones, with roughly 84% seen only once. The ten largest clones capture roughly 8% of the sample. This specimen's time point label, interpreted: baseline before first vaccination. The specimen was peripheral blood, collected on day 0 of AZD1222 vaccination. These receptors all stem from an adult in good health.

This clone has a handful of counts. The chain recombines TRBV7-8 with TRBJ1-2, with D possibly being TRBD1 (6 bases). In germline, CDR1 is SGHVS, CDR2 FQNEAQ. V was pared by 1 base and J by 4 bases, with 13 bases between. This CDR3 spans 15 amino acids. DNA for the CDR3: TGTGCCAGCAGCTTAGGAGCAGGGGCCTCCTATGGCTACACCTTC. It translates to CASSLGAGASYGYTF.

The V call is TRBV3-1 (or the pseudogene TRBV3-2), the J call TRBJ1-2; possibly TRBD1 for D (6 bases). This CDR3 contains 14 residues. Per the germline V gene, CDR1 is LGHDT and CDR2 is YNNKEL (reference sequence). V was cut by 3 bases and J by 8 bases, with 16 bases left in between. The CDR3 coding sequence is TGTGCCAGCAGCCATGGGACAAATCCGGGCGGCTACACCTTC. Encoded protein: CASSHGTNPGGYTF.

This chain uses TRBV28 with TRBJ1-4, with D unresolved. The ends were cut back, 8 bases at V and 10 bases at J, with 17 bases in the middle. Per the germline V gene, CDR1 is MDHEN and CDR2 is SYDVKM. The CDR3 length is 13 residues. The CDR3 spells CASGPGERRKLFF. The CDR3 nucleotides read TGTGCCAGCGGACCGGGAGAGAGGAGAAAACTGTTTTTT.

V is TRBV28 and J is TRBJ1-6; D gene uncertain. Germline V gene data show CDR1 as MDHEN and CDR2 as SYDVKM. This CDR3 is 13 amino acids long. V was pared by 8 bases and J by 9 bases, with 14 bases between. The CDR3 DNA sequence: TGTGCCAGCCTTGTTAGGTGGAGTTCACCCCTCCACTTT. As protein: CASLVRWSSPLHF.

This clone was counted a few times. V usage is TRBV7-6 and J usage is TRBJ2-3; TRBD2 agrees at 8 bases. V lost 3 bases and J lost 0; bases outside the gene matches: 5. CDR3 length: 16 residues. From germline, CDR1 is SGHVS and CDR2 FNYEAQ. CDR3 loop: CASSFGGGTSTDTQYF. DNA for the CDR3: TGTGCCAGCAGCTTCGGCGGGGGGACTAGCACAGATACGCAGTATTTT.

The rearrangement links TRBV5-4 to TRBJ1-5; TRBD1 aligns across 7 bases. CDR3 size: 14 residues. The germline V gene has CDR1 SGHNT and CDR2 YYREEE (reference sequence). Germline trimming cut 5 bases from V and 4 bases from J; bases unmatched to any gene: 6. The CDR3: CASSRQGENQPQHF. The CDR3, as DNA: TGTGCCAGCAGTAGACAGGGAGAAAATCAGCCCCAGCATTTT.

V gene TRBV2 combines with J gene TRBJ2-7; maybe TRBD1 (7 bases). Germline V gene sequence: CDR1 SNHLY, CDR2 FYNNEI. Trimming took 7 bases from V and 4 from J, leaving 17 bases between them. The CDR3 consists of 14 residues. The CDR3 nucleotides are TGTGCCAGCATAGGAGACAGGGAGGAGTACGAGCAGTACTTC. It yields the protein CASIGDREEYEQYF.

CDR3 loop: CASSLPKRGYTF. CDR3 sequence (DNA): TGTGCCAGCAGCTTGCCGAAAAGGGGCTACACCTTC. The chain joins TRBV13 to TRBJ1-2; D remains ambiguous. This CDR3 spans 12 amino acids. Trimming took off 3 bases at V and 8 bases at J, with 10 bases between the two ends. Per the germline V gene, CDR1 is PRHDT and CDR2 is FYEKMQ (reference sequence).

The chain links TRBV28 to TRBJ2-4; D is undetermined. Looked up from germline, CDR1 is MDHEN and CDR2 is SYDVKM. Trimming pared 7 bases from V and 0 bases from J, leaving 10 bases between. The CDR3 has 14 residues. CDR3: CASIGGLAKNIQYF. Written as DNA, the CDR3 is TGTGCCAGCATAGGCGGATTAGCCAAAAACATTCAGTACTTC.

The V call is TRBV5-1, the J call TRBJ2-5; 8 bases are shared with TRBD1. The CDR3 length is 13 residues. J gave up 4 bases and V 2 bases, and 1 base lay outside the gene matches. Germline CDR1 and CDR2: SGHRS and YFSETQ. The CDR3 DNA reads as TGCGCCAGCAGCTTTACAGGGGGAGAGACCCAGTACTTC. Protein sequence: CASSFTGGETQYF.

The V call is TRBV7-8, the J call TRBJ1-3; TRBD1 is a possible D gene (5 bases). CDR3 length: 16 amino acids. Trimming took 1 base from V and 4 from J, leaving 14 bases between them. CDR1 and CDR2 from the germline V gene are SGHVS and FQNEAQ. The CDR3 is CASSLGRVGTGNTIYF. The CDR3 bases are TGTGCCAGCAGCTTAGGGAGGGTAGGGACCGGAAACACCATATATTTT.

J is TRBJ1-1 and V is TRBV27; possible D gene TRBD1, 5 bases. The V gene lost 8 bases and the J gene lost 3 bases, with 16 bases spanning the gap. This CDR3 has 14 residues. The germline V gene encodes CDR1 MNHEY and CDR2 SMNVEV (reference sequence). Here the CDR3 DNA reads TGTGCCAGCCAGGAAGGCCGAGGGGACACTGAAGCTTTCTTT. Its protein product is CASQEGRGDTEAFF.

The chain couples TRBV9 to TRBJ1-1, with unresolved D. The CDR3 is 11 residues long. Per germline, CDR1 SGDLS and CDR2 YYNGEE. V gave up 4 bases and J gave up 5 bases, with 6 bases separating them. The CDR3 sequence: CASSPGTEAFF. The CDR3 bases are TGTGCCAGCAGCCCCGGGACTGAAGCTTTCTTT.

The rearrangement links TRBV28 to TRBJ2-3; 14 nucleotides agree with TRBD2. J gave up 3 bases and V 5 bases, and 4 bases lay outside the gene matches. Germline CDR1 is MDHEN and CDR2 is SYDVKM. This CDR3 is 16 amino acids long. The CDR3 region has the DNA TGTGCCAGCAGTCTCGGGACTAGCGGGGGTACAGATACGCAGTATTTT. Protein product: CASSLGTSGGTDTQYF.

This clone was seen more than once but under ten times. For the CDR3, the DNA is TGCGCCAGCAGCTTGGGGGCCACCGGCGGCGATACGCAGTATTTT. This codes for CASSLGATGGDTQYF. The chain is built from TRBV5-1 and TRBJ2-3; no definite D call. The CDR3 spans 15 residues. V lost 0 bases and J 6 bases, leaving 14 bases between the germline ends. CDR1 SGHRS and CDR2 YFSETQ come from the germline V gene.

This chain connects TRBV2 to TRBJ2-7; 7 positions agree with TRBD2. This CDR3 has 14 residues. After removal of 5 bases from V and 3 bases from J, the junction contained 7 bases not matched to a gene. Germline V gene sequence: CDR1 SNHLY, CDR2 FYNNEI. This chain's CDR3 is CASSRGRGRYEQYF. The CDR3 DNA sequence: TGTGCCAGCAGTCGGGGGAGGGGTCGCTACGAGCAGTACTTC.

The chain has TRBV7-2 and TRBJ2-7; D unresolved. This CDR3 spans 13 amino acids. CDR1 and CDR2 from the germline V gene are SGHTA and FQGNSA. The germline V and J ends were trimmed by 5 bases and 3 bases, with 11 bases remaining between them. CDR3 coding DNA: TGTGCCAGCAGCCCCCGGCGTTTCTACGAGCAGTACTTC. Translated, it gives CASSPRRFYEQYF.

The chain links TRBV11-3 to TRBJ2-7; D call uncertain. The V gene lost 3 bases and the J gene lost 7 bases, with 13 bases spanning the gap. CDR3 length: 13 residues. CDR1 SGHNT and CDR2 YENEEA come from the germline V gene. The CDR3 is CASSFAEGFEQYF. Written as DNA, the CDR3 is TGTGCCAGCAGCTTTGCAGAAGGGTTTGAGCAGTACTTC.